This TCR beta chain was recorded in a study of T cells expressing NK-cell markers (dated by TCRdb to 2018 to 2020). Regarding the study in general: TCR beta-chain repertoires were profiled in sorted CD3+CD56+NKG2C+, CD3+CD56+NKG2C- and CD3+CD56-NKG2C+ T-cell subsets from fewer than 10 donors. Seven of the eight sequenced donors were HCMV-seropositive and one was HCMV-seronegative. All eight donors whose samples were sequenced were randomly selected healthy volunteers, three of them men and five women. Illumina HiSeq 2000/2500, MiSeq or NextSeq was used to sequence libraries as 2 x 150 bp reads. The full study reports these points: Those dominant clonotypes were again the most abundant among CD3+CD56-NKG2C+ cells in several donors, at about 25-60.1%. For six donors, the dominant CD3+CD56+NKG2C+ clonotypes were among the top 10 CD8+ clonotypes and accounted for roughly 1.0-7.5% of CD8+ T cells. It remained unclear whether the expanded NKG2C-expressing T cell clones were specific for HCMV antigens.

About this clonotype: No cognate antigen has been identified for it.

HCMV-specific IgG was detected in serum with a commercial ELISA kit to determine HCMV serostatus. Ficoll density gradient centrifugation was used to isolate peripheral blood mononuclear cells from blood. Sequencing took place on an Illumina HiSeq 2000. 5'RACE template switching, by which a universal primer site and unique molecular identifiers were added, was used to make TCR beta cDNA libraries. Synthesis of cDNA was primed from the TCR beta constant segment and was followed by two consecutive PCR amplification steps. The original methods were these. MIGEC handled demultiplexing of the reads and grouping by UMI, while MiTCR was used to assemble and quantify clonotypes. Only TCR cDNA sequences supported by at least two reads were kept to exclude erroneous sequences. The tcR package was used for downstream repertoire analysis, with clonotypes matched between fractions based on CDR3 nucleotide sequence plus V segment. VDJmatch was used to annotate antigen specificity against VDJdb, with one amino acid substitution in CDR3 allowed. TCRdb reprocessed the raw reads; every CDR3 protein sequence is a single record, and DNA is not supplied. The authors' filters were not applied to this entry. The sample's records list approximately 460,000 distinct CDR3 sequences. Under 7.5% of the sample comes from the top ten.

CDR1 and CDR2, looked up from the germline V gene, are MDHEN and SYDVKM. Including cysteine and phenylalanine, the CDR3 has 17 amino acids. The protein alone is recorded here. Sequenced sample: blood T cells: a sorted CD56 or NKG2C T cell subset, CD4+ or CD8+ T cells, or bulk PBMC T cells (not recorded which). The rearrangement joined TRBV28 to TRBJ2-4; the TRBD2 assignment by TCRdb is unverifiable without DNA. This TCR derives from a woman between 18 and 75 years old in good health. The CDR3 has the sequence CASTPGLAELAKNIQYF.